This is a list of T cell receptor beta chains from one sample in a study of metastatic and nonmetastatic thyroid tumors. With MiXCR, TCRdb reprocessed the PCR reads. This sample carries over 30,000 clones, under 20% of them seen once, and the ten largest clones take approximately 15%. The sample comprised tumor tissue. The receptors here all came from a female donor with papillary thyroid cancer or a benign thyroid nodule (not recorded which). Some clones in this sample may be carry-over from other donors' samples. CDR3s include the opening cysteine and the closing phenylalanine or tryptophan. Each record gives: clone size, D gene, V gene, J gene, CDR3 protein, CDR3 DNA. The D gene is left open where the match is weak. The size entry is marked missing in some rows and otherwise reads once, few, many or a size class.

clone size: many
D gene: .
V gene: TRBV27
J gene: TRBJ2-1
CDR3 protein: CASKNWEGKYNEQFF
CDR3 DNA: TGTGCCAGCAAGAATTGGGAAGGGAAATACAATGAGCAGTTCTTC

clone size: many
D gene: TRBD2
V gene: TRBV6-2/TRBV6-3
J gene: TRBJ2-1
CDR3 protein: CASRHSWRGARNEQFF
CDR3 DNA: TGTGCCAGCAGGCACTCTTGGCGGGGGGCCAGAAATGAGCAGTTCTTC

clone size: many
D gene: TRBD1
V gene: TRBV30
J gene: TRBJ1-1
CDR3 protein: CAWSKTGAHTEAFF
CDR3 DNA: TGTGCCTGGAGTAAGACAGGGGCCCACACTGAAGCTTTCTTT

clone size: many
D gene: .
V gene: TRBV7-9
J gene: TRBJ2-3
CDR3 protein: CASSARQYTDTQYF
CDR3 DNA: TGTGCCAGCAGCGCTCGACAGTATACAGATACGCAGTATTTT

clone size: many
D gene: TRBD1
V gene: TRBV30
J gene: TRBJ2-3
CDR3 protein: CAWSEAGGSTDTQYF
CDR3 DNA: TGTGCCTGGAGTGAGGCAGGGGGAAGCACAGATACGCAGTATTTT

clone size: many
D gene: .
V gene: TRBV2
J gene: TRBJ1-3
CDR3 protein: CASSEGPSGNTIYF
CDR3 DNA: TGTGCCAGCAGTGAAGGGCCGTCTGGAAACACCATATATTTT

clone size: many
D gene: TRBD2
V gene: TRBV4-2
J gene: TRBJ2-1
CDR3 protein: CASSQDGLADYNEQFF
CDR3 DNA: TGTGCCAGCAGCCAAGATGGACTAGCGGATTACAATGAGCAGTTCTTC

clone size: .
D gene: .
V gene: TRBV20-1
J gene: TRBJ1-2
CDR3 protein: CSARELVGGSRDYGYTF
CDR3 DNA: TGCAGTGCTAGAGAATTGGTAGGAGGGTCTAGAGACTATGGCTACACCTTC

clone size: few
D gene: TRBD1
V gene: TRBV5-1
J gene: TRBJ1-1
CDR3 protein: CASSPGQLTEAFF
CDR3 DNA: TGCGCCAGCAGCCCGGGACAGCTCACTGAAGCTTTCTTT

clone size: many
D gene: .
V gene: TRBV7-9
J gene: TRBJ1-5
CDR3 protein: CASSLGGPQHF
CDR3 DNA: TGTGCCAGCAGCCTCGGGGGGCCCCAGCATTTT

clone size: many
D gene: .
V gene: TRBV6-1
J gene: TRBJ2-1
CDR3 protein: CASSSRGAEYNEQFF
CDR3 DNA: TGTGCCAGCAGTTCGAGAGGAGCGGAATACAATGAGCAGTTCTTC

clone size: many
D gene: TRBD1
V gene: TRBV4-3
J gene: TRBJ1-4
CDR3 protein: CASSQVQGFAEKLFF
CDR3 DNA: TGCGCCAGCAGCCAGGTACAGGGGTTTGCTGAAAAACTGTTTTTT

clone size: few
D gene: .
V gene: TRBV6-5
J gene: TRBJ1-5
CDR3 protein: CASSYWMGSGSNQPHHF
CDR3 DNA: TGTGCCAGCAGCTACTGGATGGGTTCCGGGAGCAATCAGCCCCATCATTTT

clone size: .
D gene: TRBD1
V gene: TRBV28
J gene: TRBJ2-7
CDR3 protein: CASSLDRVSDHEQYF
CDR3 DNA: TGTGCCAGCAGCCTGGACAGGGTTAGTGACCACGAGCAGTACTTC

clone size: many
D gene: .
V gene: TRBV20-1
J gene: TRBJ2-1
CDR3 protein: CSAGRLVTEQFF
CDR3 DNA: TGCAGTGCGGGTAGACTAGTCACTGAGCAGTTCTTC

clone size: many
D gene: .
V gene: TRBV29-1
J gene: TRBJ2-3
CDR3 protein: CSVYPVVSVRSDTQYF
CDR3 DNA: TGCAGCGTTTACCCCGTTGTTAGCGTTAGGTCAGATACGCAGTATTTT

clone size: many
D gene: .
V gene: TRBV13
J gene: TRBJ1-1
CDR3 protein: CASSQLGERLNTEAFF
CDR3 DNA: TGTGCCAGCAGCCAATTGGGAGAAAGGTTGAACACTGAAGCTTTCTTT

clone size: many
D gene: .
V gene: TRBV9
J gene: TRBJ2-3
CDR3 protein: CASSPTGYTDTQYF
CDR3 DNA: TGTGCCAGCAGCCCGACAGGATACACAGATACGCAGTATTTT

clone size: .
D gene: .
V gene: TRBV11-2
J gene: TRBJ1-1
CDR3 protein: CASSLLPTGRLTEAFF
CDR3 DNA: TGTGCCAGCAGCTTACTCCCCACAGGGCGCCTTACTGAAGCTTTCTTT

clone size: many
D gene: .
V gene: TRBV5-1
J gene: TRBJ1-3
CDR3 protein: CASSLTTDYGNTIYF
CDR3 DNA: TGCGCCAGCAGCTTAACGACAGACTATGGAAACACCATATATTTT

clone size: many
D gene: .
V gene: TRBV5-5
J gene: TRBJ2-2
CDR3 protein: CASSLAQITEGELFF
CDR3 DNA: TGTGCCAGCAGCTTGGCTCAGATAACTGAGGGGGAGCTATTTTTT

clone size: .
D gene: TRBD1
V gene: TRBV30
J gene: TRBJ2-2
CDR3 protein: CAWNQGDPGELFF
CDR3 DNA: TGTGCCTGGAATCAGGGGGACCCCGGGGAGCTGTTTTTT

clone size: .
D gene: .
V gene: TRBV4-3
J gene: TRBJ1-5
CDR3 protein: CASSQDPGAPNQPQHF
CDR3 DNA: TGCGCCAGCAGCCAAGATCCGGGGGCCCCTAATCAGCCCCAGCATTTT

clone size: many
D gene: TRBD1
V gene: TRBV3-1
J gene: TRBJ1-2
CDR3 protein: CASSHGQGGYTF
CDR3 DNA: TGTGCCAGCAGCCACGGACAGGGGGGGTACACCTTC

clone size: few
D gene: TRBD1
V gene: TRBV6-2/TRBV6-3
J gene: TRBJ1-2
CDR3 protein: CASSYAGTGYGYTF
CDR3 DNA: TGTGCCAGCAGTTATGCCGGGACAGGGTATGGCTACACCTTC

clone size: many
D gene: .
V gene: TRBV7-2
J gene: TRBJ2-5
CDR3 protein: CASRSGQQQETQYF
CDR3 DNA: TGTGCCAGCAGAAGCGGACAGCAGCAAGAGACCCAGTACTTC